Listed below are T cell receptor beta chains from one sample, sequenced in a study of cytomegalovirus exposure and HLA in healthy donors. The assay was immunoSEQ multiplex PCR, and TCRdb's table has in-frame clones only and misses some. Among 140,000 or so clones listed, roughly 77% were seen once. Sequencing input: PBMCs. These receptors came from a woman younger than 45 in good health and CMV-seronegative. The CDR3 runs from the conserved cysteine through the conserved F or W. A D gene is named only where the DNA matches it firmly. Where a row states a size, it is once, few, many or the class of an expanded clone; other rows omit it.

TRBV5-1	-	TRBJ2-1	-	TGCGCCAGCAGCTTCTCGAGGAGGGACAATGAGCAGTTCTTC	CASSFSRRDNEQFF
TRBV6-1	few	TRBJ2-7	TRBD2	TGTGCCAGCGCTCGGGAGGGACTAGCGACCTACGAGCAGTACTTC	CASAREGLATYEQYF
TRBV19	-	TRBJ1-5	-	TGTGCCAGTAGTATGTGGGGCAGAAATTACAATCAGCCCCAGCATTTT	CASSMWGRNYNQPQHF
TRBV7-2	-	TRBJ2-1	-	TGTGCCAGCAGCTTAGGCGACTTGACGTACAATGAGCAGTTCTTC	CASSLGDLTYNEQFF
TRBV7-8	few	TRBJ2-5	TRBD1	TGTGCCAGCAGCTCCCGCACCGCCGGGACAGGGCAGTACTTC	CASSSRTAGTGQYF
TRBV25-1	few	TRBJ2-5	TRBD2	TGTGCCAGCCGCAGGACTAGCGAAAAAGAGACCCAGTACTTC	CASRRTSEKETQYF
TRBV2	-	TRBJ2-1	-	TGTGCCAGCAGTGGACTCGACAATGAGCAGTTCTTC	CASSGLDNEQFF
TRBV30	-	TRBJ2-5	TRBD2	TGTGCCTGGGTCGACAGCGGGGGGAAAGAGACCCAGTACTTC	CAWVDSGGKETQYF
TRBV28	-	TRBJ2-1	-	TGTGCCAGCAGCTTACCCTCTATAACCGGGACACCGTTCTTC	CASSLPSITGTPFF
TRBV19	-	TRBJ1-6	-	TGTGCCAGTAACAAGGGACATATCTCATCACCCCTCCACTTT	CASNKGHISSPLHF
TRBV18	few	TRBJ1-5	TRBD1	TGTGCCAGCGGGACAGGGACGACCCAGCCCCAGCATTTT	CASGTGTTQPQHF
TRBV5-1	-	TRBJ2-3	TRBD2	TGCGCCAGCAGCTCGGGACTAGCTAGCACAGATACGCAGTATTTT	CASSSGLASTDTQYF
TRBV7-3	once	TRBJ2-3	-	TGTGCCAGCAGCTTATTCCAGGGGTCAGATACGCAGTATTTT	CASSLFQGSDTQYF
TRBV4-2	-	TRBJ2-2	TRBD2	TGTGCCAGCAGCTCCCCGACTAGCGGGGGTGACGGGGAGCTGTTTTTT	CASSSPTSGGDGELFF
TRBV30	few	TRBJ2-4	-	TGTGCCTGGTCAGGGACTTTCAAAAACATTCAGTACTTC	CAWSGTFKNIQYF
TRBV18	-	TRBJ1-2	-	TGTGCCAGCTCACCAAGTTCCGGGAGCAGACTCTATGGCTACACCTTC	CASSPSSGSRLYGYTF
TRBV7-3	-	TRBJ1-1	-	TGTGCCAGCAGCAACCAGGGGAACACTGAAGCTTTCTTT	CASSNQGNTEAFF
TRBV9	-	TRBJ2-5	-	TGTGCCAGCAGCGTAGGCCCCGGGGGTGTGGGAGAGACCCAGTACTTC	CASSVGPGGVGETQYF
TRBV15	-	TRBJ1-1	-	TGTGCCACCAGCAGAGTCGATAGGAACACTGAAGCTTTCTTT	CATSRVDRNTEAFF
TRBV18	once	TRBJ2-5	TRBD2	TGTGCCAGCTCACCACCGGGGCGGGGGCAAGAGACCCAGTACTTC	CASSPPGRGQETQYF
TRBV7-9	-	TRBJ2-3	-	TGTGCCAGCAGCTCGTTTCGGGACTTGGACACAGATACGCAGTATTTT	CASSSFRDLDTDTQYF
TRBV11-2	-	TRBJ2-3	TRBD2	TGTGCCAGCAGCATTAGCGGGGGGGCGGGCACAGATACGCAGTATTTT	CASSISGGAGTDTQYF
TRBV9	few	TRBJ1-3	TRBD1	TGTGCCAGCAGCGGCTCATCAGGGGGCGGAAACACCATATATTTT	CASSGSSGGGNTIYF
TRBV4-2	-	TRBJ2-1	TRBD2	TGTGCCAGCAGCCAAGGGGGACTAGCGGGAGGGCCCTACAATGAGCAGTTCTTC	CASSQGGLAGGPYNEQFF
TRBV18	-	TRBJ1-2	-	TGTGCCAGCTCACCAGCCAGCCAGGCCTACTATGGCTACACCTTC	CASSPASQAYYGYTF
TRBV6-5	once	TRBJ1-1	-	TGTGCCAGCAGTAATCTAGGGAACACTGAAGCTTTCTTT	CASSNLGNTEAFF
TRBV29-1	-	TRBJ2-7	-	TGCAGCGTGGGGCTACCCGACGGGCGGCAGTACTTC	CSVGLPDGRQYF
TRBV10-3	-	TRBJ1-1	-	TGTGCCATCGGGGCTACAGCGAACACTGAAGCTTTCTTT	CAIGATANTEAFF
TRBV2	-	TRBJ1-2	-	TGTGCCAGCGTCCTGGACAAGGAAGGAGGCTACACCTTC	CASVLDKEGGYTF
TRBV28	few	TRBJ2-7	TRBD1	TGTGCCAGCAGTTCAGCCGGGGACAGGGGGAACGAGCAGTACTTC	CASSSAGDRGNEQYF
TRBV28	-	TRBJ2-2	TRBD1	TGTGCCAGCAGTTTATTGGGGACAGGGGGCGTCACCGGGGAGCTGTTTTTT	CASSLLGTGGVTGELFF
TRBV5-4	few	TRBJ2-1	-	TGTGCCAGCAGCCAACGAGTGGATGAGCAGTTCTTC	CASSQRVDEQFF
TRBV5-5	-	TRBJ1-2	-	TGTGCCAGCAGCTTGTCCTCGGGGAACGACTATGGCTACACCTTC	CASSLSSGNDYGYTF
TRBV18	-	TRBJ2-1	TRBD2	TGTGCCAGCTCACCCGTTAGCGGGTTCGGTAATGAGCAGTTCTTC	CASSPVSGFGNEQFF
TRBV2	-	TRBJ1-2	-	TGTGCCAGCAGTGGAGCGTTTTACAGGGTTCCAGGTGGCTACACCTTC	CASSGAFYRVPGGYTF
TRBV7-3	-	TRBJ2-2	-	TGTGCCAGCAGCCGTGCAGGGGACACCGGGGAGCTGTTTTTT	CASSRAGDTGELFF
TRBV6-6	-	TRBJ2-3	-	TGTGCCAGCAGTTACGTAGGGGGCACAGATACGCAGTATTTT	CASSYVGGTDTQYF
TRBV28	-	TRBJ1-2	TRBD1	TGTGCCAGCAGTGAGACGGACAGGGGCTATGGCTACACCTTC	CASSETDRGYGYTF
TRBV28	-	TRBJ1-3	TRBD1	TGTGCCAGCAGTTTAGCCCAGGGGGCGAGAAACACCATATATTTT	CASSLAQGARNTIYF
TRBV2	-	TRBJ1-1	-	TGTGCCGCGCTGGAGCTAGTGAACACTGAAGCTTTCTTT	CAALELVNTEAFF
TRBV7-2	-	TRBJ2-5	-	TGTGCCAGCAGCTTACGGGGAGTAGGAGACCTCCAAGAGACCCAGTACTTC	CASSLRGVGDLQETQYF
TRBV6-5	-	TRBJ1-6	-	TGTGCCAGCAGTTACAGGGGCTCTAATTCACCCCTCCACTTT	CASSYRGSNSPLHF
TRBV5-4	-	TRBJ2-1	-	TGTGCCAGCAGCCTAGACCAGGGTTCCTACAATGAGCAGTTCTTC	CASSLDQGSYNEQFF
TRBV2	-	TRBJ2-1	TRBD1	TGTGCCAGCCTGAATGACAGGGAGTACAATGAGCAGTTCTTC	CASLNDREYNEQFF
TRBV10-2	-	TRBJ1-6	-	TGCGCCAGCAGTGAGTCTCCGGGAGGAGGAAATTCACCCCTCCACTTT	CASSESPGGGNSPLHF
TRBV7-2	-	TRBJ2-3	TRBD2	TGTGCCAGCAGCCCGTATAGCGGGGGGGCGATAGATACGCAGTATTTT	CASSPYSGGAIDTQYF
TRBV7-4	-	TRBJ2-3	TRBD2	TGTGCCAGCACCCGGTTTAGCGGGAGGGGGGGCACAGATACGCAGTATTTT	CASTRFSGRGGTDTQYF
TRBV2	-	TRBJ1-1	-	TGTGCCAGCAGTTTTTCAAGACAGATGAACACTGAAGCTTTCTTT	CASSFSRQMNTEAFF
TRBV7-2	-	TRBJ2-3	TRBD2	TGTGCCAGCAGCTTAGGGCTAGCGGGGGCCATTTCCACAGATACGCAGTATTTT	CASSLGLAGAISTDTQYF
TRBV11-2	once	TRBJ2-7	TRBD2	TGTGCCAGCAGCTTATCGCCTAGCGGCGCCTACGAGCAGTACTTC	CASSLSPSGAYEQYF
TRBV5-5	once	TRBJ1-2	TRBD1	TGTGCCAGCAGCTTGTGGGACAGCCCTGGTAACTATGGCTACACCTTC	CASSLWDSPGNYGYTF
TRBV5-8	-	TRBJ1-5	TRBD1	TGTGCCAGCAGCGGGGGACAGGGGAGCAATCAGCCCCAGCATTTT	CASSGGQGSNQPQHF
TRBV6-1	-	TRBJ1-1	TRBD1	TGTGCCAGCAGTGCCCAGACAGGGACCGCTGAAGCTTTCTTT	CASSAQTGTAEAFF
TRBV12-5	-	TRBJ1-1	-	TGTGCTAGTAGAATGGGGGAGGAGGGCCTGATGAACACTGAAGCTTTCTTT	CASRMGEEGLMNTEAFF
TRBV28	-	TRBJ1-2	-	TGTGCCAGCAGCCCAACCGGGACTCCTTCTAACTATGGCTACACCTTC	CASSPTGTPSNYGYTF
TRBV9	few	TRBJ2-2	TRBD1	TGTGCCAGCAGCCCTGGGGTCGGGACAGGGTCGGTCTCCGGGGAGCTGTTTTTT	CASSPGVGTGSVSGELFF
TRBV19	few	TRBJ1-1	-	TGTGCCAGTAGCCTGGACGTGGGGGCAGGGGAGACTGAAGCTTTCTTT	CASSLDVGAGETEAFF
TRBV10-1	few	TRBJ1-4	TRBD1	TGCGCCAGCAGTGATAAAGGGACAGGGGACGAAAAACTGTTTTTT	CASSDKGTGDEKLFF